This record covers a single T cell receptor beta chain. The antigen is undetermined. Systemic immunosuppression or autoimmune disease history was grounds to exclude patients. This CDR3 contains 13 residues. Per germline, CDR1 WNHNN and CDR2 SYGVQD (reference sequence). V was pared by 4 bases and J by 0 bases, with 7 bases between. This record belongs to a study of OX40 agonist ivuxolimab in advanced cancers. Data came from immunoSEQ multiplex PCR; TCRdb stores just in-frame clones and leaves some out. The table records about 82,000 clones, 91% of them present only once. Study-level results: At 0.1 to 3.0 mg/kg and by week 6, CD4+ and CD8+ T cells in the blood had expanded clonally.

V and J are TRBV10-1 and TRBJ2-7, with unresolved D. This TCR derives from an adult with an advanced solid tumor such as melanoma, head and neck, liver or kidney cancer. The sequenced sample was CD4+ or CD8+ T cells sorted from blood, obtained in a trial of the OX40 agonist ivuxolimab. In nucleotides, the CDR3 is TGCGCCAGCAGTGGGACCAGCTCCTACGAGCAGTACTTC. Translation: CASSGTSSYEQYF.